The source of this T cell receptor (beta chain) is a study of T-cell reconstitution after alpha-beta-depleted transplantation in children. The study, taken as a whole, reports: Roughly two months post-transplant, alpha-beta T cells reportedly originated from several hundred graft clones that had expanded. T-cell counts and diversity at one year following transplant were attributed mainly to newly produced T cells. Surviving thymic progenitors and recipient T cells were the source of high TCRbeta diversity at day 60 in some patients.

Trimming left V 6 bases short and J 6 bases short, with 14 bases between. This CDR3 spans 12 amino acids. Germline lookup yields CDR1 DFQATT and CDR2 SNEGSKA (reference sequence). This clonotype has ten or more counts. The target antigen is unknown. Unique molecular identifiers were built into the TCRbeta library. In TCRdb, the PCR reads were re-called with MiXCR into one record per CDR3 protein. The sample includes 540,000 or so distinct CDR3 sequences, about 23% of them seen just once. Sequenced here: PBMCs, mostly from graft donor cells, sampled 360 days after TCRalphabeta/CD19-depleted stem cell transplant. The TCR originated in a boy less than two years old who had a stem cell transplant for acute myeloid leukemia, so the T cells may come from the graft donor. The V gene is TRBV20-1, the J gene TRBJ1-1; a weak D match, TRBD1 (5 bases). CDR3 in DNA: TGCAGTGCCCCTTGGGGGGGGGCTGAAGCTTTCTTT. Translated: CSAPWGGAEAFF.